A single sample gave rise to the 11 T cell receptor beta chains below, sequenced in a study of graft-versus-host responses after intestinal transplantation. Sequenced by immunoSEQ multiplex PCR; TCRdb stores in-frame clones only, minus some. The sample shows about 9,800 clones, about 90% of them seen only once. This specimen consisted of PBMCs, obtained approximately 46 days after intestinal transplant. Receptor source: a human patient who received an intestinal transplant, so some T cells may come from the graft donor.

The genes are TRBV6-1 and TRBJ2-5; 7 bases map to TRBD1. The CDR3 has 12 residues. Per the germline V gene, CDR1 is MNHNS and CDR2 is SASEGT. J gave up 2 bases and V 8 bases, and 2 bases lay outside the gene matches. The CDR3 DNA reads TGTGCCAGCCTGGGACAGCAAGAGACCCAGTACTTC. As protein: CASLGQQETQYF.

J is TRBJ2-5 and V is TRBV6-5; 7 bases agree with TRBD1. The junction had 5 bases not matched to a gene; V was cut back by 5 bases and J by 2 bases. Germline-derived CDR1 and CDR2 are MNHEY and SVGAGI. The CDR3 is 14 residues long. The CDR3 DNA reads TGTGCCAGCAGTAGAGGGACAGCGCAAGAGACCCAGTACTTC. It codes for CASSRGTAQETQYF.

V usage is TRBV7-9 and J usage is TRBJ2-7; 11 bases are shared with TRBD2. V shed 8 bases, J shed 3 bases, and the junction held 6 bases outside the gene matches. Per germline, CDR1 SEHNR and CDR2 FQNEAQ (reference sequence). The CDR3 length is 14 residues. As DNA, the CDR3 is TGTGCCAGCGGCATAGCGGGAGGGATCTACGAGCAGTACTTC. Residues: CASGIAGGIYEQYF.

The rearrangement uses TRBV6-1 and TRBJ2-1, with 8 bases identical to TRBD2. J lost 0 bases, V lost 8 bases, and 3 bases had no gene match. The CDR3 is 14 residues long. From germline, CDR1 is MNHNS and CDR2 SASEGT. CDR3 protein: CASRGGSSYNEQFF. CDR3 nucleotides: TGTGCCAGCCGGGGGGGGAGCTCCTACAATGAGCAGTTCTTC.

The chain is built from TRBV29-1 and TRBJ2-4; D gene uncertain. The CDR3 contains 14 residues. Germline CDR1 SQVTM, CDR2 ANQGSEA. V lost 7 bases and J lost 3, with 16 bases in between. In DNA form, the CDR3 reads TGCAGCGCCACATCAGACATGGGCAAAAACATTCAGTACTTC. Amino acids: CSATSDMGKNIQYF.

The chain employs TRBV20-1 and TRBJ1-2; no reliable D call. The germline V gene encodes CDR1 DFQATT and CDR2 SNEGSKA (reference sequence). The CDR3 consists of 11 residues. Trimming removed 2 bases at V and 4 bases at J, with 5 bases between. CDR3 in amino acids: CSARSSYGYTF. CDR3 coding DNA: TGCAGTGCTAGAAGCAGCTATGGCTACACCTTC.

The chain employs TRBV9 and TRBJ2-2; D unclear. The germline V gene has CDR1 SGDLS and CDR2 YYNGEE. V lost 0 bases to trimming and J lost 7 bases, with 7 bases between them. CDR3 size: 13 residues. CDR3 nucleotide sequence: TGTGCCAGCAGCGTAGAAGCGTTCGGGGAGCTGTTTTTT. Translated, it gives CASSVEAFGELFF. The whole variable domain, filled in from reference TRBV9 and TRBJ2-2, reads DSGVTQTPKHLITATGQRVTLRCSPRSGDLSVYWYQQSLDQGLQFLIQYYNGEERAKGNILERFSAQQFPDLHSELNLSSLELGDSALYFCASSVEAFGELFFGEGSRLTVL.

The DNA of the CDR3 is TGTGCCAGCAGTACTTGGACAGGAGACGGGGAGACCCAGTACTTC. Translation: CASSTWTGDGETQYF. This chain connects TRBV7-9 to TRBJ2-5; 7 positions match TRBD1. Germline V gene lookup returns CDR1 SEHNR and CDR2 FQNEAQ (reference sequence). Germline trimming cut 6 bases from V and 5 bases from J; bases unmatched to any gene: 12. This CDR3 comprises 15 residues.

V usage is TRBV30 and J usage is TRBJ2-2, with 7 bases lining up with TRBD2. This CDR3 spans 16 amino acids. CDR1 and CDR2 (germline): GTSNPN, SVGIG (reference sequence). Germline trimming cut 0 bases from V and 4 bases from J; bases unmatched to any gene: 8. The CDR3 region has the DNA TGTGCCTGGAGTGTACGTTGGCGGGAGATCACCGGGGAGCTGTTTTTT. Translating gives CAWSVRWREITGELFF.

V is TRBV5-6 and J is TRBJ2-3; tentatively, D is TRBD1 (5 bases). CDR1 SGHDT and CDR2 YYEEEE come from the germline V gene. The CDR3 is 13 amino acids. V was pared by 4 bases and J by 6 bases, with 12 bases between. The CDR3 loop is CASSPGWGDTQYF. The CDR3 nucleotides are TGTGCCAGCAGCCCAGGGTGGGGCGATACGCAGTATTTT. Variable domain in full (rest from reference TRBV5-6 and TRBJ2-3): DAGVTQSPTHLIKTRGQQVTLRCSPKSGHDTVSWYQQALGQGPQFIFQYYEEEERQRGNFPDRFSGHQFPNYSSELNVNALLLGDSALYLCASSPGWGDTQYFGPGTRLTVL.

The V gene is TRBV30, the J gene TRBJ2-2, with TRBD2 identical over 9 bases. Germline CDR1 is GTSNPN and CDR2 is SVGIG (reference sequence). V was pared by 4 bases and J by 2 bases, with 5 bases of the junction left unmatched. This CDR3 has 15 residues. For the CDR3, the DNA is TGTGCCTGGAAAAGGGGACTAGCAAACACCGGGGAGCTGTTTTTT. It yields the protein CAWKRGLANTGELFF. Full variable domain (missing parts from reference TRBV30 and TRBJ2-2): SQTIHQWPATLVQPVGSPLSLECTVEGTSNPNLYWYRQAAGRGLQLLFYSVGIGQISSEVPQNLSASRPQDRQFILSSKKLLLSDSGFYLCAWKRGLANTGELFFGEGSRLTVL.